Included here is one T cell receptor beta chain sequence, with context. Its antigen is unidentified. This entry comes from a study of shared clonotypes between healthy human individuals. On the study more broadly: Each donor contributed plates that comprised three CD4 naive, three CD4 memory, two CD8 naive and one CD8 memory.

Method: immunoSEQ multiplex PCR; TCRdb's copy keeps in-frame clones and lacks some. The data show about 2.4 million clones, 80% to 95% seen once. The CDR3 has 14 residues. Looked up from germline, CDR1 is SGHTA and CDR2 is FQGNSA. Trimming stripped 2 bases from V and 2 bases from J, with 9 bases between. From CD4+ cells came CD45RA+ naive and CD45RA-negative memory subsets. Study-wide results and caveats: About 5% of naive CD4 clonotypes were shared across a handful of donors.

This clonotype originated in a man aged 18 to 29 in good health. Some clones in this sample may be carry-over from other donors' samples. The gene calls are TRBV7-2 and TRBJ2-5; D remains unclear. The sequenced material came from naive CD4+ T cells from PBMCs. This sample's subset: CD45RA+ positively selected. DNA for the CDR3: TGTGCCAGCAGCTTACCGGGCCGGCAAGAGACCCAGTACTTC. Its protein product is CASSLPGRQETQYF. The variable domain in full, with the rest retrieved from reference TRBV7-2 and TRBJ2-5, is GAGVSQSPSNKVTEKGKDVELRCDPISGHTALYWYRQSLGQGLEFLIYFQGNSAPDKSGLPSDRFSAERTGGSVSTLTIQRTQQEDSAVYLCASSLPGRQETQYFGPGTRLLVL.